This T cell receptor beta chain was recovered during a study of beta chain features in type 1 diabetes. In the study overall: In age, gender and cell yields, patients were similar to healthy donors.

Study results and limitations: Across patients, naive, central memory and Treg TCRB repertoires exhibited apparently greater similarity than was observed across healthy donors. Shorter TCRB CDR3s, moderately but significantly so, marked every one of the four CD4+ subsets in Type 1 diabetes patients.

Sorting with CD45RO/CCR7/CD25/CD127/CD95/CD27 yielded naive, central memory, regulatory and stem-like memory CD4+ cells. Purity (above 95%) was reached by all sorted populations. To note about this clone: Antigen specificity is unknown.

Germline assignment: CDR1 LNHDA and CDR2 SQIVND (reference sequence). The CDR3 is 10 amino acids. The V and J ends lost 10 bases and 8 bases respectively, with 9 bases between them. The whole isolated RNA underwent reverse transcription, so sequencing captured expressed TCRB transcripts. The assay was immunoSEQ multiplex PCR, and TCRdb's table has in-frame clones only and misses some. The sample yields under 400,000 clones, about 12% seen once. This clonotype was sampled from a young woman with type 1 diabetes. J is TRBJ2-1 and V is TRBV19; weak D call: TRBD1 (5 bases). The sequencing input was naive CD4+ T cells from blood. Here the CDR3 DNA reads TGTGCCACTGGGGCAGATGAGCAGTTCTTC. Its translation is CATGADEQFF. The variable domain in full, with the rest retrieved from reference TRBV19 and TRBJ2-1, is DGGITQSPKYLFRKEGQNVTLSCEQNLNHDAMYWYRQDPGQGLRLIYYSQIVNDFQKGDIAEGYSVSREKKESFPLTVTSAQKNPTAFYLCATGADEQFFGPGTRLTVL.